This T cell receptor (beta chain) was recovered during a study of shared clonotypes between healthy human individuals. Study-level findings and limits: Sampling included only blood; tissue repertoires likely differ.

The CDR3 sequence is 13 residues long. Germline CDR1 is MGHRA and CDR2 is YSYEKL. The ends were cut back, 1 base at V and 6 bases at J, with 10 bases in the middle. A word on this clone: The antigen is unknown.

As originally analysed: Filtering differed because ImmunoSEQ produced junction-only sequences that carried no quality scores. Clones were sequenced by immunoSEQ multiplex PCR, and TCRdb holds only the in-frame ones, with some missing. D and trimming were read from the DNA, whereas the V and J calls and clone size are those reported in that table. Of over a million clones listed, around 98.5% were seen once; the top ten hold about 0.35%. Sequences were obtained from naive CD4+ T cells sorted from blood. Subset given: CD45RA+ positively selected. The V gene is TRBV4-1, the J gene TRBJ2-7, with D possibly TRBD1 on 6 matching bases. The receptor comes from a man under 40 in good health. In DNA form, the CDR3 reads TGCGCCAGCAGCCAAGGCGACAGGCGCGAGCAGTACTTC. Translating gives CASSQGDRREQYF.